The sequence of this TCR beta chain was determined in a study of CD8 T cells in ankylosing spondylitis. Germline V gene sequence: CDR1 DFQATT, CDR2 SNEGSKA (reference sequence). J was trimmed by 7 bases and V by 6 bases; bases with no gene match: 17. The CDR3 loop spans 15 amino acids. This clonotype was seen ten or more times. Its antigen is unidentified. TCRdb analysed the 5' RACE reads with MiXCR anew, one entry per CDR3 protein. This sample carries 200,000 to 300,000 distinct CDR3 sequences, about 10% of them seen once, and the ten largest clones take roughly 2.5%. Overall study findings and caveats: A TCR beta motif of eight highly homologous variants appeared characteristic of ankylosing spondylitis blood. In ankylosing spondylitis patients, matched synovial fluid reportedly showed significant enrichment of disease-linked clones.

The sample comprised blood, either unsorted or a sorted T cell fraction (not recorded which). The source of this sequence is a male donor with ankylosing spondylitis or in good health (not recorded which). The V call is TRBV20-1, the J call TRBJ2-7; 8 nucleotides align to TRBD2. CDR3 sequence: CSALGGAGGREEQYF. The CDR3 bases are TGCAGTGCCCTTGGGGGGGCGGGAGGCCGAGAAGAGCAGTACTTC.